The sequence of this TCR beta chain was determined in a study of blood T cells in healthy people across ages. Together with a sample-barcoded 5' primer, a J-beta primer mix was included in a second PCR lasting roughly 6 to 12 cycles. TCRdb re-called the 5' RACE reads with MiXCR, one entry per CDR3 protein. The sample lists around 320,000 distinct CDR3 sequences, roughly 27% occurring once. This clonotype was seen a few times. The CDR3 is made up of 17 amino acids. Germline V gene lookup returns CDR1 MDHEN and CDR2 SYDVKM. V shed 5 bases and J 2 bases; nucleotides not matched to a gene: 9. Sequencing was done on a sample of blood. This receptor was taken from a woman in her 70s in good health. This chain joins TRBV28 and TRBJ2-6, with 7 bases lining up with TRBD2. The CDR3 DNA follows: TGTGCCAGCAGTCCATCGGGGAGGGAAGCTGGGGCCAACGTCCTGACTTTC. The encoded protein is CASSPSGREAGANVLTF.